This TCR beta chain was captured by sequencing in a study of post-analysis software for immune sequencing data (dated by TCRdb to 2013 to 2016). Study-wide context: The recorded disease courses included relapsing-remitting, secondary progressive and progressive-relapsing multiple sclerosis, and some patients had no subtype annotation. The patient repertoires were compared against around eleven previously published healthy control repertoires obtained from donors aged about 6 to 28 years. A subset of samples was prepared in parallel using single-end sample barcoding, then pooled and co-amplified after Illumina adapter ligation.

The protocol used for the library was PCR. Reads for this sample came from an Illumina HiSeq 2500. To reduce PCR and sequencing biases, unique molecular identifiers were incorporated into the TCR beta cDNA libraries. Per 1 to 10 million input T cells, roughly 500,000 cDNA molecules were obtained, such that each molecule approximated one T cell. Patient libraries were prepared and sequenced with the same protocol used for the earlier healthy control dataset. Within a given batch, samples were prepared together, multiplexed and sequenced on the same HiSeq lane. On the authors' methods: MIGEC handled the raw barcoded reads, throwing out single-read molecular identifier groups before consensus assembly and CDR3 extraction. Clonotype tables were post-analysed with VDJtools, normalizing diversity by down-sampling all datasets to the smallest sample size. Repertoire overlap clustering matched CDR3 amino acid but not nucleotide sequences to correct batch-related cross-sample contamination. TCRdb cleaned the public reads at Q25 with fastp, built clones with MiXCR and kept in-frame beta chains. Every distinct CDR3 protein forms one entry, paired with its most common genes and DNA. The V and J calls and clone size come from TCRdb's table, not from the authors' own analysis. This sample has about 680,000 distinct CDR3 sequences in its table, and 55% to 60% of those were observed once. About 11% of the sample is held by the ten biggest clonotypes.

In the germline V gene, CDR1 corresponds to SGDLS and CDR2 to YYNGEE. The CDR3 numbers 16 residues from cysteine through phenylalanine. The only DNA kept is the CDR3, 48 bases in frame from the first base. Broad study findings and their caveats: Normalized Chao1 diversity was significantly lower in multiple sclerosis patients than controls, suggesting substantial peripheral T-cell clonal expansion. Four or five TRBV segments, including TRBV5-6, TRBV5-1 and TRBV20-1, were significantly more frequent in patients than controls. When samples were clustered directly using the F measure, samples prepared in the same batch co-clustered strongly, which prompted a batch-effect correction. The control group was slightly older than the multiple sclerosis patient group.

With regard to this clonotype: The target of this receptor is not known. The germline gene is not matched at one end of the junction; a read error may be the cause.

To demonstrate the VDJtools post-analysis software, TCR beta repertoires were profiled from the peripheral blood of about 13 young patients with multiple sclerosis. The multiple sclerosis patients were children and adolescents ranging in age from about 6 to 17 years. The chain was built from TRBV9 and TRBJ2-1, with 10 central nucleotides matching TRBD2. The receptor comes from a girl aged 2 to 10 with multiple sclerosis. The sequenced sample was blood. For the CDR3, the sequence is CAGSEPWGLASSEQFF. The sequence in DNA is TGTGCCGGCAGCGAGCCCTGGGGACTAGCGTCGAGTGAGCAGTTCTTC.